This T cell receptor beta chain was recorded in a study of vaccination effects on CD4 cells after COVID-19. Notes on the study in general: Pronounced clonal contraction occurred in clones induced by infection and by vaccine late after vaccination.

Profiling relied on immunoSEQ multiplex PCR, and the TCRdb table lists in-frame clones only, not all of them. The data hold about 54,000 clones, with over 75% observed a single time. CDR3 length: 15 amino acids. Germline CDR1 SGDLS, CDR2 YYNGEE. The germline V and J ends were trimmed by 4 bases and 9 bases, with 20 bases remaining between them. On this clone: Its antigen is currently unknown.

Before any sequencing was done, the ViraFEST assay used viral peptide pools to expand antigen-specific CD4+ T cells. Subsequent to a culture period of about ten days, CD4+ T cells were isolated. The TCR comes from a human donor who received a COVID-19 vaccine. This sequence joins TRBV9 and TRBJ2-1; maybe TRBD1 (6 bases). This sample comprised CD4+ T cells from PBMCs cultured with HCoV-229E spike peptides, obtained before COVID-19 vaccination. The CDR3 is CASSSQGIQGGEQFF. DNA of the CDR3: TGTGCCAGCAGCTCTCAGGGGATCCAAGGGGGTGAGCAGTTCTTC. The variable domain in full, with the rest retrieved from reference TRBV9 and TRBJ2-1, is DSGVTQTPKHLITATGQRVTLRCSPRSGDLSVYWYQQSLDQGLQFLIQYYNGEERAKGNILERFSAQQFPDLHSELNLSSLELGDSALYFCASSSQGIQGGEQFFGPGTRLTVL.